These T cell receptor beta chains were read from a single sample in a study of cytomegalovirus exposure and HLA in healthy donors. The assay was immunoSEQ multiplex PCR, and TCRdb's table has in-frame clones only and misses some. This sample has approximately 170,000 clones, with around 78% found just once. Sequencing was carried out using PBMCs. The origin of the receptors is a woman in her forties in good health and CMV-seropositive. Both conserved end residues are part of each CDR3. Each record gives: V gene, J gene, CDR3 protein.

V: TRBV21-1
J: TRBJ1-5
CDR3: CASSKRSETSNQPQHF

V: TRBV27
J: TRBJ1-4
CDR3: CASSLAPRQAGNEKLFF

V: TRBV5-1
J: TRBJ2-7
CDR3: CASSSLAGFSYEQYF

V: TRBV18
J: TRBJ2-5
CDR3: CASSPSVVGQGAKEQYF

V: TRBV7-8
J: TRBJ2-6
CDR3: CASSIGGRGRTGANVLTF

V: TRBV11-1
J: TRBJ1-1
CDR3: CASSFRTTGEAFF

V: TRBV4-1
J: TRBJ2-1
CDR3: CASSHPGGASYNEQFF

V: TRBV13
J: TRBJ2-1
CDR3: CASSLVRGDEQFF

V: TRBV10-3
J: TRBJ2-2
CDR3: CAISESWDRGTGELFF

V: TRBV30
J: TRBJ2-3
CDR3: CAWSGQGPSTDTQYF

V: TRBV11-2
J: TRBJ1-4
CDR3: CASSPAGQGREKLFF

V: TRBV7-7
J: TRBJ1-4
CDR3: CASSLGTGSKGEKLFF

V: TRBV7-9
J: TRBJ2-7
CDR3: CASSLYIGATYEQYF

V: TRBV11-3
J: TRBJ2-7
CDR3: CASSFGESYEQYF

V: TRBV4-2
J: TRBJ2-1
CDR3: CASSQDFRGLDNEQFF

V: TRBV28
J: TRBJ1-2
CDR3: CATVTGRVYGYTF

V: TRBV7-6
J: TRBJ2-7
CDR3: CASSLGGGNSYEQYF

V: TRBV6-1
J: TRBJ2-1
CDR3: CASSEVVGGSISYNEQFF

V: TRBV25-1
J: TRBJ1-4
CDR3: CASSEDRGHEKLFF

V: TRBV4-1
J: TRBJ1-2
CDR3: CASSHSSASFYGYTF

V: TRBV5-1
J: TRBJ2-2
CDR3: CASSLDSQRGGELFF

V: TRBV6-1
J: TRBJ1-5
CDR3: CASSASGVQPQHF

V: TRBV7-9
J: TRBJ1-5
CDR3: CASSLSGAKEGNQPQHF

V: TRBV30
J: TRBJ2-1
CDR3: CAWGAGSGVEQFF

V: TRBV7-6
J: TRBJ2-1
CDR3: CASSFGINDGYNEQFF

V: TRBV5-1
J: TRBJ2-7
CDR3: CASSSQSYEQYF

V: TRBV7-9
J: TRBJ2-2
CDR3: CSSSTRDTPNTGELFF

V: TRBV9
J: TRBJ1-3
CDR3: CASSVVPGENTIYF

V: TRBV27
J: TRBJ2-3
CDR3: CASRKAGKVTDTQYF

V: TRBV5-1
J: TRBJ1-2
CDR3: CASSLAPTNYGYTF

V: TRBV28
J: TRBJ1-2
CDR3: CASSLLIRGEGYTF

V: TRBV7-6
J: TRBJ2-7
CDR3: CASSLGIGGAGEQYF

V: TRBV28
J: TRBJ1-2
CDR3: CASSLQNYGYTF

V: TRBV19
J: TRBJ1-5
CDR3: CASSITVQPQHF

V: TRBV2
J: TRBJ2-5
CDR3: CASSRAGAEKTQYF

V: TRBV25-1
J: TRBJ1-4
CDR3: CARGLPGTGARCGEKLFF

V: TRBV7-9
J: TRBJ1-1
CDR3: CASSYTPGGDNTEAFF

V: TRBV11-2
J: TRBJ1-3
CDR3: CARWERPGNTIYF

V: TRBV7-6
J: TRBJ1-1
CDR3: CASSLGLGQNTEAFF

V: TRBV23-1
J: TRBJ2-7
CDR3: CASSQAQGGTFGLAGISYEQYF

V: TRBV5-1
J: TRBJ2-5
CDR3: CASKKDTTEGTQYF

V: TRBV6-1
J: TRBJ1-3
CDR3: CASSRGGAGNTIYF

V: TRBV6-6
J: TRBJ1-3
CDR3: CASSPYLDSSGNTIYF

V: TRBV10-3
J: TRBJ1-1
CDR3: CAISVRQQDTEAFF

V: TRBV7-2
J: TRBJ1-1
CDR3: CASRGQRGTEAFF

V: TRBV18
J: TRBJ2-3
CDR3: CASSPTSLPADTQYF

V: TRBV5-4
J: TRBJ1-6
CDR3: CASSFTGNSPLHF

V: TRBV5-1
J: TRBJ1-2
CDR3: CASSFKQDYGYTF

V: TRBV7-9
J: TRBJ1-2
CDR3: CASSHGQDLPNYGYTF

V: TRBV2
J: TRBJ2-3
CDR3: CASSVTSRPTDTQYF

V: TRBV5-1
J: TRBJ2-1
CDR3: CASSLTTNEQFF

V: TRBV4-2
J: TRBJ1-5
CDR3: CASSQGRVNQPQHF

V: TRBV5-1
J: TRBJ1-2
CDR3: CASSLDRNYGYTF

V: TRBV6-1
J: TRBJ2-1
CDR3: CASTGGPNEQFF

V: TRBV5-4
J: TRBJ2-5
CDR3: CASSSGGTNLQETQYF